This T cell receptor (beta chain) was obtained from a study of CD8 T cells in Susac syndrome. TCR beta sequences were obtained from blood CD8+ and CD4+ T cells. The multiple sclerosis controls consisted of treatment-naive patients with relapsing-remitting disease, either stable or active. The CDR3 loop spans 15 amino acids. Germline trimming cut 5 bases from V and 5 bases from J; bases unmatched to any gene: 7. Germline CDR1 reads MNHEY; CDR2 reads SVGEGT. Random hexamers were used to reverse transcribe an amount of about 0.45 to 1 ug RNA. The immunoSEQ assay covered 54 Vbeta and 13 Jbeta segments for CDR3. TCRdb re-derived calls from the immunoSEQ multiplex PCR reads in MiXCR, one entry per CDR3 protein. The table has approximately 53,000 distinct CDR3 sequences, just over 90% seen once.

The sample taken for sequencing was CD8+ T cells from PBMCs. This sequence was found in a human donor with multiple sclerosis. V gene TRBV6-2 or TRBV6-3 combines with J gene TRBJ1-5; TRBD1 matches 9 bases. In DNA form, the CDR3 reads TGTGCCAGCAGTCCACCGGGACAGGGCTATCAGCCCCAGCATTTT. Translating it yields CASSPPGQGYQPQHF.